The rows below give T cell receptor beta chains drawn from one sample of a study of T cells in Graves' hyperthyroidism and ophthalmopathy. TCRdb reprocessed the multiplex PCR reads with MiXCR, giving one entry per CDR3 protein. This sample carries 500,000 to 800,000 distinct CDR3 sequences, 13% to 15% of them seen once, and the ten largest clones take approximately 13%. The sample taken for sequencing was blood. Receptors were obtained from a woman between 50 and 59 years old with Graves' ophthalmopathy. Each CDR3 is given with its conserved first and last residue. Fields, in order: CDR3 protein, CDR3 length, V gene, clone size. A row's size may be missing; if present it is once, few, many or a size class.

cdr3_aa: CASSLVRRDTGELFF
cdr3_length: 15
v_call: TRBV7-2
clone_size: many

cdr3_aa: CASSLAQRHYNEQFF
cdr3_length: 15
v_call: TRBV7-2
clone_size: many

cdr3_aa: CASSSPSGTANNSPLHF
cdr3_length: 17
v_call: TRBV5-1
clone_size: few

cdr3_aa: CAAGVLDEQFF
cdr3_length: 11
v_call: TRBV15
clone_size: few

cdr3_aa: CASRLTGRGQPQHF
cdr3_length: 14
v_call: TRBV12-3/TRBV12-4
clone_size: many

cdr3_aa: CASGTGETQYF
cdr3_length: 11
v_call: TRBV7-6
clone_size: NA

cdr3_aa: CSAGAGGFGLGTEAFF
cdr3_length: 16
v_call: TRBV20-1
clone_size: NA

cdr3_aa: CSARDPRRNHNEQFF
cdr3_length: 15
v_call: TRBV20-1
clone_size: many

cdr3_aa: CASSFKGYGYTF
cdr3_length: 12
v_call: TRBV28
clone_size: few

cdr3_aa: CASSPLVTGEDTEAFF
cdr3_length: 16
v_call: TRBV18
clone_size: many

cdr3_aa: CASSHPGTSGNYEQYF
cdr3_length: 16
v_call: TRBV4-1
clone_size: NA

cdr3_aa: CSASGGGPDTQYF
cdr3_length: 13
v_call: TRBV20-1
clone_size: many

cdr3_aa: CASSLGTFGNTIYF
cdr3_length: 14
v_call: TRBV7-9
clone_size: few

cdr3_aa: CASSFWSGSSTDTRYF
cdr3_length: 16
v_call: TRBV28
clone_size: few

cdr3_aa: CASSLEWGDTEAFF
cdr3_length: 14
v_call: TRBV28
clone_size: many

cdr3_aa: CASSIKGTSGRQTQYF
cdr3_length: 16
v_call: TRBV19
clone_size: once

cdr3_aa: CASSSDRGFSYEQYF
cdr3_length: 15
v_call: TRBV27
clone_size: few

cdr3_aa: CASSISGKNTEAFF
cdr3_length: 14
v_call: TRBV2
clone_size: many

cdr3_aa: CASSAGVSSNQPQHF
cdr3_length: 15
v_call: TRBV18
clone_size: NA

cdr3_aa: CASSRGAVEQYF
cdr3_length: 12
v_call: TRBV7-9
clone_size: few

cdr3_aa: CATSDLLWENEQFF
cdr3_length: 14
v_call: TRBV24-1
clone_size: many

cdr3_aa: CASSSTGTGVVLGSYTF
cdr3_length: 17
v_call: TRBV12-3/TRBV12-4
clone_size: many

cdr3_aa: CASSTGPSGRAGNIQYF
cdr3_length: 17
v_call: TRBV28
clone_size: many